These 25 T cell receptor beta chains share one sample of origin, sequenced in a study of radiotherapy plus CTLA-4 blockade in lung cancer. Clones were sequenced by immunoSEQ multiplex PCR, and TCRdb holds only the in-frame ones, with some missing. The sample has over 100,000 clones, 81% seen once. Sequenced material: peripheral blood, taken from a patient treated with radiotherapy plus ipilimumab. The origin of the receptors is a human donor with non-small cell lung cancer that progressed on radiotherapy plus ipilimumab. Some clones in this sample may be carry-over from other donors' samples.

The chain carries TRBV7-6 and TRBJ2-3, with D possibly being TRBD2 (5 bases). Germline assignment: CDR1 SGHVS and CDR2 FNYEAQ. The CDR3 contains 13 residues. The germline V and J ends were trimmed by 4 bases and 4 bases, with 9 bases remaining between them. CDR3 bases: TGTGCCAGCAGCTCTCTGGGAGCAGATACGCAGTATTTT. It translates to CASSSLGADTQYF. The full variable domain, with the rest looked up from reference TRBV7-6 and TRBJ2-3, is GAGVSQSPRYKVTKRGQDVALRCDPISGHVSLYWYRQALGQGPEFLTYFNYEAQQDKSGLPNDRFSAERPEGSISTLTIQRTEQRDSAMYRCASSSLGADTQYFGPGTRLTVL.

CDR3 DNA sequence: TGTGCCAGCAGTTCGGGACCCCGGATGGGCTATGGCTACACCTTC. Translation: CASSSGPRMGYGYTF. This chain joins TRBV6-5 and TRBJ1-2; perhaps TRBD1 as D (5 bases). Trimming took off 4 bases at V and 4 bases at J, with 16 bases between the two ends. Germline V gene lookup returns CDR1 MNHEY and CDR2 SVGAGI. The CDR3 extends over 15 amino acids.

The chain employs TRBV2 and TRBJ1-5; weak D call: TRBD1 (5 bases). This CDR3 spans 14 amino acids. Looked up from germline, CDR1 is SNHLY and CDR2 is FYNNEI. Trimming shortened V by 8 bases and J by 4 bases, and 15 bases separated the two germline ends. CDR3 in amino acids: CASGLDGGNQPQHF. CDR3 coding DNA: TGTGCCAGCGGCCTAGACGGGGGGAATCAGCCCCAGCATTTT.

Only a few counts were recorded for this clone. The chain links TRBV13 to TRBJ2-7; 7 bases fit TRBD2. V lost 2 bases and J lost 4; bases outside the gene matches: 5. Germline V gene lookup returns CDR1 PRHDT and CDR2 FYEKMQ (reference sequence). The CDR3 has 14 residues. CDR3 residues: CASSLWEGRYEQYF. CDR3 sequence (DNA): TGTGCCAGCAGCTTATGGGAGGGCCGTTACGAGCAGTACTTC.

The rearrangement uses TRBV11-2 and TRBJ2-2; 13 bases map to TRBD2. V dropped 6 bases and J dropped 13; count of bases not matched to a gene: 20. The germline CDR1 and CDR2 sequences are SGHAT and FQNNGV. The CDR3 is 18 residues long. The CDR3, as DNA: TGTGCCAGCAGTCTTATTTTATCCCCGGGACTAGCGGGGTTTGCGCTGTTTTTT. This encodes CASSLILSPGLAGFALFF.

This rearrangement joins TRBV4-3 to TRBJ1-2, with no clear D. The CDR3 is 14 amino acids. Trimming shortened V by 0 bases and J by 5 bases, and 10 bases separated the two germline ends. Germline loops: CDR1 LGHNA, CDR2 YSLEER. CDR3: CASSQDSTFYGYTF. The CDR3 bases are TGCGCCAGCAGCCAAGATTCGACCTTTTATGGCTACACCTTC.

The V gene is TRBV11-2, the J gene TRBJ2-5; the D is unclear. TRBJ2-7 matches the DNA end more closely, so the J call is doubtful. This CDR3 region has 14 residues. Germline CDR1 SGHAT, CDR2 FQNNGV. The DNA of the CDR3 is TGTGCCAGCAGCTTACTTTGGAATTCCTACGAGCAGTACTTC. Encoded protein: CASSLLWNSYEQYF.

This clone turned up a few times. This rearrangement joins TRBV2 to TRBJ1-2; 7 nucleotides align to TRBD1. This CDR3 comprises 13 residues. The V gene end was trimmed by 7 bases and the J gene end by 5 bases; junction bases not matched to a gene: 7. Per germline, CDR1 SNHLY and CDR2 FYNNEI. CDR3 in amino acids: CASISTGDYGYTF. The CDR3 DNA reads TGTGCCAGCATTTCAACAGGGGATTATGGCTACACCTTC.

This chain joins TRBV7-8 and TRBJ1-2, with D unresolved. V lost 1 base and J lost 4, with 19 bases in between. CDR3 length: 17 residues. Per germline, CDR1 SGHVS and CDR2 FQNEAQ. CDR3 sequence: CASSLGPPSSVRYGYTF. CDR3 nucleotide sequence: TGTGCCAGCAGCTTAGGACCACCCTCCTCAGTGCGCTATGGCTACACCTTC.

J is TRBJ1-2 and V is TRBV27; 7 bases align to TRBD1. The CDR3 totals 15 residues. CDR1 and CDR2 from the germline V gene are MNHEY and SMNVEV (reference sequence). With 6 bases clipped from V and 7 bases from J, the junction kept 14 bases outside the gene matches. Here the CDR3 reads CASSRTGLWKVGYTF. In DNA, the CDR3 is TGTGCCAGCAGCCGGACAGGCCTCTGGAAGGTTGGCTACACCTTC.

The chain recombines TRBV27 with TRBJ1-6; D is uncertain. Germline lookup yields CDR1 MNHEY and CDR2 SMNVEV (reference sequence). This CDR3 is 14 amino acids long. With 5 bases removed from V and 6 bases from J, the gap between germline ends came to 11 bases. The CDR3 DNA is TGTGCCAGCAGTGGTCTGATGTTTAATTCACCCCTCCACTTT. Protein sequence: CASSGLMFNSPLHF.

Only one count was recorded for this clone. The CDR3 region is CASSLIGGRSSYNEQFF. The CDR3 bases are TGTGCCAGCAGCCTTATCGGGGGACGTAGCTCCTACAATGAGCAGTTCTTC. This chain joins TRBV5-6 and TRBJ2-1, with a weak D call TRBD2 (6 bases). Germline V gene data show CDR1 as SGHDT and CDR2 as YYEEEE. This CDR3 spans 17 amino acids. Trimming took 4 bases from V and 0 from J, leaving 17 bases between them.

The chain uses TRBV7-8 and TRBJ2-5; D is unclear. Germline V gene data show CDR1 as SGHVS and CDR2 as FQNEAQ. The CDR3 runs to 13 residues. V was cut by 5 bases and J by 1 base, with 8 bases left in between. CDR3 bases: TGTGCCAGCAGCCCCATATTCCAAGAGACCCAGTACTTC. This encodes CASSPIFQETQYF. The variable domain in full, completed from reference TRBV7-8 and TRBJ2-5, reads GAGVSQSPRYKVAKRGQDVALRCDPISGHVSLFWYQQALGQGPEFLTYFQNEAQLDKSGLPSDRFFAERPEGSVSTLKIQRTQQEDSAVYLCASSPIFQETQYFGPGTRLLVL.

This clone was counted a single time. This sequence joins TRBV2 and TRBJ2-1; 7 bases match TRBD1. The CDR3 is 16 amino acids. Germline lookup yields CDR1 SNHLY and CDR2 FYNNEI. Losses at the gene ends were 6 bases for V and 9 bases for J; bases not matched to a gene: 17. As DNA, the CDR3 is TGTGCCAGCAGCACCGGGACAGCCCAAGACTGGGGTGAGCAGTTCTTC. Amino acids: CASSTGTAQDWGEQFF.

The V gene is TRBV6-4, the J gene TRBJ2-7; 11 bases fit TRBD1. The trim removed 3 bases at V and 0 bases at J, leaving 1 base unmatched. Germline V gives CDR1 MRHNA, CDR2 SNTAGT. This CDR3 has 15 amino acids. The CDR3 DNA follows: TGTGCCAGCAGTGATGGACAGGGGGCCTCCTACGAGCAGTACTTC. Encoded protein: CASSDGQGASYEQYF.

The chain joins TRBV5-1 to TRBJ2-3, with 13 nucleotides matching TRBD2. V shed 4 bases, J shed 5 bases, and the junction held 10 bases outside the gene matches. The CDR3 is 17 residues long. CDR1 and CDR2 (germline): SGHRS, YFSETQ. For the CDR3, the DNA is TGCGCCAGCAGCCAAACGGATAGGACTAGCGGGGGAGATACGCAGTATTTT. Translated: CASSQTDRTSGGDTQYF.

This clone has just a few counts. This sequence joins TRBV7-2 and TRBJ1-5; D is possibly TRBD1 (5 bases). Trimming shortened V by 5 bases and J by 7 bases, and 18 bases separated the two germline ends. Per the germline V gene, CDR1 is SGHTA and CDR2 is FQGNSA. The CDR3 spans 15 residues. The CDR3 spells CASSPVLSRDQPQHF. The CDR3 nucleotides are TGTGCCAGCAGCCCTGTTTTGAGCAGGGACCAGCCCCAGCATTTT.

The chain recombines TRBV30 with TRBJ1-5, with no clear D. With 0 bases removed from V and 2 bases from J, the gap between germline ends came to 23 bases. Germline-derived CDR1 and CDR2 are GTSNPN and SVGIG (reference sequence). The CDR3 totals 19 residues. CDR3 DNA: TGTGCCTGGAGTGTACAAAGGACTTTCACCCGGCGGGGCAATCAGCCCCAGCATTTT. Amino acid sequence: CAWSVQRTFTRRGNQPQHF.

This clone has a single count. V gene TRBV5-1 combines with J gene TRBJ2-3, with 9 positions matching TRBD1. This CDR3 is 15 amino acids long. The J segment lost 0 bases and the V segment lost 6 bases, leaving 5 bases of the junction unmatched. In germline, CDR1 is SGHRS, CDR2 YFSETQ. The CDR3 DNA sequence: TGCGCCAGCAACCTTGGGACAGGGAGCACAGATACGCAGTATTTT. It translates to CASNLGTGSTDTQYF. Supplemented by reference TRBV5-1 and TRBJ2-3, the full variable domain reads KAGVTQTPRYLIKTRGQQVTLSCSPISGHRSVSWYQQTPGQGLQFLFEYFSETQRNKGNFPGRFSGRQFSNSRSEMNVSTLELGDSALYLCASNLGTGSTDTQYFGPGTRLTVL.

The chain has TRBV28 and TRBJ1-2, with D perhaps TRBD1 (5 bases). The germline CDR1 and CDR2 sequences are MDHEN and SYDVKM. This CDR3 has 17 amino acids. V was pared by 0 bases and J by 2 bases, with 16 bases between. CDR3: CASSLWAGSHQNYGYTF. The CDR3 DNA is TGTGCCAGCAGTTTATGGGCAGGGTCTCACCAAAACTATGGCTACACCTTC.

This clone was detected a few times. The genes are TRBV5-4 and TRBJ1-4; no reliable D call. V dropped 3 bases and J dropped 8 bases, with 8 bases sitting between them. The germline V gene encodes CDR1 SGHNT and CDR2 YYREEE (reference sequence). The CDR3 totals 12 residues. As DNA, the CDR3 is TGTGCCAGCAGCTCCTTAGGGGAAAAACTGTTTTTT. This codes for CASSSLGEKLFF.

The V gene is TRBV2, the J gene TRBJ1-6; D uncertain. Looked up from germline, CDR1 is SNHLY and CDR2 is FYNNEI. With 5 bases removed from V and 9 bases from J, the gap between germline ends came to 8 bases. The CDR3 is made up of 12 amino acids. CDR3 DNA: TGTGCCAGCAGTAAGGAAGCTTCACCCCTCCACTTT. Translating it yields CASSKEASPLHF. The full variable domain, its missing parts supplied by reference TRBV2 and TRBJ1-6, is EPEVTQTPSHQVTQMGQEVILRCVPISNHLYFYWYRQILGQKVEFLVSFYNNEISEKSEIFDDQFSVERPDGSNFTLKIRSTKLEDSAMYFCASSKEASPLHFGNGTRLTVT.

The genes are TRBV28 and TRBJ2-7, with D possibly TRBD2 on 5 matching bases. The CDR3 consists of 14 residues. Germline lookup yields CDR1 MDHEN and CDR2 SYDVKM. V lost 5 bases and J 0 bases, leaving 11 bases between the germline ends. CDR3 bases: TGTGCCAGCAGTCCGGGAACCTTCTCCTACGAGCAGTACTTC. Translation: CASSPGTFSYEQYF.

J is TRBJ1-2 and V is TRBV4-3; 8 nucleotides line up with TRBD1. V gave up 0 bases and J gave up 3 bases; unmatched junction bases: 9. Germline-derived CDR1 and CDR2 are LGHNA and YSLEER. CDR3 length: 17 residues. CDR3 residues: CASSQDRPGGAHYGYTF. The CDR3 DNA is TGCGCCAGCAGCCAAGATAGGCCAGGGGGCGCGCACTATGGCTACACCTTC.

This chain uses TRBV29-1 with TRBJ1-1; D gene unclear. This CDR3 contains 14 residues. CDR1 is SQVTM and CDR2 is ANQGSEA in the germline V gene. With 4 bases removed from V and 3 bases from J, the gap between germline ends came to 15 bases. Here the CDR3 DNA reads TGCAGCGTTGGGCTGACCACCCGGGACACTGAAGCTTTCTTT. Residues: CSVGLTTRDTEAFF.